This is a list of T cell receptor beta chains from one sample in a study of cytomegalovirus exposure and HLA in healthy donors. Method: immunoSEQ multiplex PCR; TCRdb's copy keeps in-frame clones and lacks some. The sample lists about 58,000 clones; roughly 90% were seen once. Sequencing was carried out using PBMCs. The receptor source for this set is a man aged 18-30 years in good health and CMV-seronegative. Each CDR3 is given without its conserved first and last residue. The order of the fields is CDR3 protein, D gene, J gene, V gene. A D gene is named only where the DNA matches it firmly.

CDR3 protein: ASILAGGYEQY
D gene: TRBD2
J gene: TRBJ2-7
V gene: TRBV6-6

CDR3 protein: ASSQAGMGIHQPQH
D gene: -
J gene: TRBJ1-5
V gene: TRBV7-9

CDR3 protein: AIKKEGASGNTIY
D gene: -
J gene: TRBJ1-3
V gene: TRBV10-3

CDR3 protein: ASSRPLGVGNTEAF
D gene: -
J gene: TRBJ1-1
V gene: TRBV27

CDR3 protein: ASRQHLGGRGTEAF
D gene: -
J gene: TRBJ1-1
V gene: TRBV28

CDR3 protein: ASSRYSGARQETQY
D gene: TRBD2
J gene: TRBJ2-5
V gene: TRBV7-9

CDR3 protein: ASGRGWFEQY
D gene: TRBD2
J gene: TRBJ2-7
V gene: TRBV12-5

CDR3 protein: ASSAPGQASIAV
D gene: TRBD1
J gene: TRBJ1-2
V gene: TRBV6-1

CDR3 protein: ASSKGDPGDYEQY
D gene: -
J gene: TRBJ2-7
V gene: TRBV7-2

CDR3 protein: ASSAGEGLAGDTQY
D gene: TRBD2
J gene: TRBJ2-3
V gene: TRBV9

CDR3 protein: ASSLNLAGGVDTQY
D gene: TRBD2
J gene: TRBJ2-3
V gene: TRBV7-2

CDR3 protein: ASSDPGTGSHGYT
D gene: TRBD1
J gene: TRBJ1-2
V gene: TRBV28

CDR3 protein: ASSYGAGPSGEQF
D gene: -
J gene: TRBJ2-1
V gene: TRBV6-5

CDR3 protein: AISESRDFIRTPNTGELF
D gene: -
J gene: TRBJ2-2
V gene: TRBV10-3

CDR3 protein: ASSVDPSGKEQF
D gene: TRBD2
J gene: TRBJ2-1
V gene: TRBV9

CDR3 protein: ASSVSGSTDTQY
D gene: -
J gene: TRBJ2-3
V gene: TRBV5-8

CDR3 protein: ATRLGRYEKLF
D gene: -
J gene: TRBJ1-4
V gene: TRBV6-5

CDR3 protein: AISAQRDPAAYEQY
D gene: -
J gene: TRBJ2-7
V gene: TRBV10-3

CDR3 protein: ASMQEVRDKKNIQY
D gene: -
J gene: TRBJ2-4
V gene: TRBV2

CDR3 protein: AITQIWRGRGAFGTEAF
D gene: -
J gene: TRBJ1-1
V gene: TRBV10-3

CDR3 protein: ASSLAGLIHEQY
D gene: -
J gene: TRBJ2-7
V gene: TRBV5-1

CDR3 protein: ASSPSSPADTQY
D gene: -
J gene: TRBJ2-3
V gene: TRBV18

CDR3 protein: ASKPGGQETQY
D gene: -
J gene: TRBJ2-5
V gene: TRBV11-2

CDR3 protein: ASSLINLREYKDEQF
D gene: TRBD2
J gene: TRBJ2-1
V gene: TRBV4-1

CDR3 protein: ATSRDPPTGKNTEAF
D gene: -
J gene: TRBJ1-1
V gene: TRBV15

CDR3 protein: ATSAQGTPREQY
D gene: -
J gene: TRBJ2-7
V gene: TRBV15

CDR3 protein: ASSLLGNTGELF
D gene: -
J gene: TRBJ2-2
V gene: TRBV5-6

CDR3 protein: ASSLSPGQPQH
D gene: -
J gene: TRBJ1-5
V gene: TRBV7-9

CDR3 protein: ASRESGRTDTQY
D gene: -
J gene: TRBJ2-3
V gene: TRBV6-5

CDR3 protein: ASSATSQTYNEQF
D gene: TRBD2
J gene: TRBJ2-1
V gene: TRBV9

CDR3 protein: ASSLLSRGQPQH
D gene: -
J gene: TRBJ1-5
V gene: TRBV5-5

CDR3 protein: ASSFMVYRQGVFHEQY
D gene: TRBD1
J gene: TRBJ2-7
V gene: TRBV28